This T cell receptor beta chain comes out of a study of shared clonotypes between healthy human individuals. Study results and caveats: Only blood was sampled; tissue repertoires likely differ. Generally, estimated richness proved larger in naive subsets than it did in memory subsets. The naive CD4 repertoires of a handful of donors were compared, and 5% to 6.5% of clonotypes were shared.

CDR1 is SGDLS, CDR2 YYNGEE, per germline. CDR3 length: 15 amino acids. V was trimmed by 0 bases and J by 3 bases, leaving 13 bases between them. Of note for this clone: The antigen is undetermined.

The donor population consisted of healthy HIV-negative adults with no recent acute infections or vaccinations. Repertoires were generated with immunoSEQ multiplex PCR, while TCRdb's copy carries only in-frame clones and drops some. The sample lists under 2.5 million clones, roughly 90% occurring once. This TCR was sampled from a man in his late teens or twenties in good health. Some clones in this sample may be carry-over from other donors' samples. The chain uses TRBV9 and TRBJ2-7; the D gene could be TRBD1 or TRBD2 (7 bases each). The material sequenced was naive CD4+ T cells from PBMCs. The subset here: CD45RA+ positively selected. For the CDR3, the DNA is TGTGCCAGCAGCGTAGGGGAGGGACAGTTCTACGAGCAGTACTTC. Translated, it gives CASSVGEGQFYEQYF.